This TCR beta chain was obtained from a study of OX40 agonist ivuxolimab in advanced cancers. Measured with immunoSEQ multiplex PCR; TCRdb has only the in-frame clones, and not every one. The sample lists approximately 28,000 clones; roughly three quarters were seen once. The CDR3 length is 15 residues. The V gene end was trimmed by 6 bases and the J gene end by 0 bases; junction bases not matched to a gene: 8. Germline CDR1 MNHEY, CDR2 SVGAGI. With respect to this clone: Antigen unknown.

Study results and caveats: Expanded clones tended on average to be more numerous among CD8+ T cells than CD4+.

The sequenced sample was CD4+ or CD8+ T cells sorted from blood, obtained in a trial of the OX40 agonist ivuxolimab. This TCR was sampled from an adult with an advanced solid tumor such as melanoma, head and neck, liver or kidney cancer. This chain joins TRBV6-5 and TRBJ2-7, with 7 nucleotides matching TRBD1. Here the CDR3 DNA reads TGTGCCAGCAGGACAGGGCCATTCGGCTCCTACGAGCAGTACTTC. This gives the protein CASRTGPFGSYEQYF.